The 11 T cell receptor beta chains below were found in one sample sequenced in a study of blood T cell repertoires in COVID-19. Produced via immunoSEQ multiplex PCR; TCRdb's table is partial and in-frame only. The sample lists about 180,000 clones, 86% occurring once. The sequencing input was PBMCs or T cells enriched from blood (not recorded which). These TCRs come from a woman aged 30 to 39 who had recovered from COVID-19.

The chain has TRBV11-1 and TRBJ2-2, with D possibly being TRBD1 (5 bases). Between the trimmed V and J ends, which lost 5 bases and 0 bases, there was a span of 10 bases. CDR3 length: 15 residues. CDR1 is SGHAT, CDR2 FQDESV, per germline (reference sequence). In DNA, the CDR3 is TGTGCCAGCAGCCTGACAGAACCGAACACCGGGGAGCTGTTTTTT. Protein product: CASSLTEPNTGELFF.

The chain is built from TRBV18 and TRBJ1-2; D is uncertain. Per the germline V gene, CDR1 is KGHSH and CDR2 is LQKENI. V was clipped by 1 base and J by 3 bases, with 9 bases between them. The CDR3 consists of 14 residues. The CDR3 protein is CASSPRQVDYGYTF. In nucleotides, the CDR3 is TGTGCCAGCTCACCACGTCAGGTGGACTATGGCTACACCTTC.

The CDR3 reads CAWSPRERARNYGYTF. The CDR3 nucleotides are TGTGCCTGGAGTCCCCGCGAGAGGGCGCGGAACTATGGCTACACCTTC. V gene TRBV30 combines with J gene TRBJ1-2; D is ambiguous. The CDR3 has 16 amino acids. Trimming took 2 bases from V and 2 from J, leaving 18 bases between them. The germline gives CDR1 GTSNPN, CDR2 SVGIG (reference sequence). The full variable domain, rest sourced from reference TRBV30 and TRBJ1-2, is SQTIHQWPATLVQPVGSPLSLECTVEGTSNPNLYWYRQAAGRGLQLLFYSVGIGQISSEVPQNLSASRPQDRQFILSSKKLLLSDSGFYLCAWSPRERARNYGYTFGSGTRLTVV.

The CDR3 DNA reads TGTGCCAGCAGCGTCTCAGGGGGTCGGGGCTACACCTTC. Translating it yields CASSVSGGRGYTF. This chain links TRBV9 with TRBJ1-2; 7 bases map to TRBD1. Germline V gives CDR1 SGDLS, CDR2 YYNGEE. The length of the CDR3 is 13 residues. V trimming: 2 bases; J trimming: 8 bases; junction bases outside the gene matches: 6.

V usage is TRBV7-8 and J usage is TRBJ2-1; TRBD1 matches 8 bases. The CDR3 loop spans 16 amino acids. Trimming cost V 5 bases and J 3 bases; bases outside gene matches: 9. Looked up from germline, CDR1 is SGHVS and CDR2 is FQNEAQ. This CDR3 is CASSMDREPFYNEQFF. For the CDR3, the DNA is TGTGCCAGCAGCATGGACAGGGAGCCTTTCTACAATGAGCAGTTCTTC.

The V gene is TRBV3-1 (or the pseudogene TRBV3-2), the J gene TRBJ2-1; 9 bases align to TRBD2. This CDR3 spans 14 amino acids. The trim removed 5 bases at V and 8 bases at J, leaving 7 bases unmatched. CDR1 LGHDT and CDR2 YNNKEL come from the germline V gene (reference sequence). CDR3 protein: CASSGTSPSDEQFF. CDR3 in DNA: TGTGCCAGCAGCGGGACTAGCCCCAGCGATGAGCAGTTCTTC.

The J gene is TRBJ2-1, the V gene TRBV12-3 or TRBV12-4, with D maybe TRBD2 (5 bases). This CDR3 region has 12 residues. Trimming pared 6 bases from V and 8 bases from J, leaving 11 bases between. Here the CDR3 DNA reads TGTGCCAGCAGCCCTGGGAGATATGAGCAGTTCTTC. Translating gives CASSPGRYEQFF.

The V call is TRBV7-3, the J call TRBJ2-6; TRBD1 aligns across 11 bases. CDR1 and CDR2 from the germline V gene are SGHTA and FQGTGA. The CDR3 runs 18 residues. After removal of 1 base from V and 4 bases from J, the junction contained 6 bases not matched to a gene. This CDR3 reads CASSLKGQGAGGANVLTF. CDR3 sequence (DNA): TGTGCCAGCAGCTTAAAAGGACAGGGGGCGGGCGGGGCCAACGTCCTGACTTTC.

The V and J genes are TRBV28 and TRBJ1-1; a possible D gene is TRBD1 (5 bases). V was cut by 0 bases and J by 3 bases, with 11 bases left in between. Looked up from germline, CDR1 is MDHEN and CDR2 is SYDVKM. The length of the CDR3 is 15 residues. In DNA form, the CDR3 reads TGTGCCAGCAGTTTATGTTTCAGGGCGGACACTGAAGCTTTCTTT. Translating it yields CASSLCFRADTEAFF.

V and J are TRBV29-1 and TRBJ1-5; 10 positions match TRBD1. This CDR3 contains 14 residues. V lost 6 bases and J lost 5; bases outside the gene matches: 7. Germline CDR1 SQVTM, CDR2 ANQGSEA. The CDR3 DNA is TGCAGCGTCCAGACAGGGGGCTCGGATCAGCCCCAGCATTTT. Its protein product is CSVQTGGSDQPQHF. Full variable domain (missing parts from reference TRBV29-1 and TRBJ1-5): SAVISQKPSRDICQRGTSLTIQCQVDSQVTMMFWYRQQPGQSLTLIATANQGSEATYESGFVIDKFPISRPNLTFSTLTVSNMSPEDSSIYLCSVQTGGSDQPQHFGDGTRLSIL.

The V and J genes are TRBV28 and TRBJ1-5; maybe TRBD1 (6 bases). Germline V gene sequence: CDR1 MDHEN, CDR2 SYDVKM. The CDR3 spans 13 residues. V shed 6 bases and J shed 5 bases, with 11 bases lying between them. The CDR3: CASSHRVDQPQHF. Written as DNA, the CDR3 is TGTGCCAGCAGCCACAGGGTGGATCAGCCCCAGCATTTT.